This T cell receptor (beta chain) was found in a study of molecular identifiers for immune sequencing clone quantification. About this clonotype itself: Its specificity is not known.

This CDR3 has 14 residues. V gave up 4 bases and J gave up 4 bases, with 13 bases separating them. The germline V gene has CDR1 LGHDT and CDR2 YNNKEL (reference sequence). Study observations and caveats: Identical TCR molecules sharing a barcode could underestimate highly expanded clone sizes. In CMV-specific effectors, clones above 20 copies held over 99% of molecules; naive, under 1%.

TCRdb re-called the PCR reads through MiXCR, storing one row per CDR3 protein. Of roughly 320,000 distinct CDR3 sequences listed, about 21% are singletons. This receptor was taken from a human donor in good health. Some libraries in this study had Jurkat cell RNA spiked in. The chain employs TRBV3-1 and TRBJ2-5; D perhaps matches TRBD2 (5 bases). Sequenced: naive CD8+ T cells from blood, with Jurkat cell RNA spiked in. Subset in this sample: FACS-sorted CD8+CD4-CCR7+CD45RA+ naive T cells. This CDR3 reads CASSPDSGSETQYF. CDR3 nucleotides: TGTGCCAGCAGCCCAGACTCGGGGTCAGAGACCCAGTACTTC.